This T cell receptor (beta chain) came from a study of blood T cell repertoires in COVID-19. Overall study context: In Cohort 3, a recovered donor had either two negative PCRs, clearance, or symptom resolution. The origin of the acute and convalescent COVID-19 samples was the United States, Italy and Spain. From T cells, B-cell-depleted T cells, or PBMCs came the material, which was cDNA or gDNA.

Profiled with immunoSEQ multiplex PCR; TCRdb holds only in-frame clones, not every one. The sample yields roughly 190,000 clones, 85% to 90% seen once. CDR3 length: 11 residues. Trimming stripped 4 bases from V and 7 bases from J, with 8 bases between. CDR1 and CDR2 from the germline V gene are SGHRS and YFSETQ. Ages ranged from 18 to 89 years, with residence in fewer than 25 US areas. This clonotype was sampled from a woman between 35 and 50 years old in a cohort exposed to, infected with or recovered from COVID-19 (not recorded which). The sequencing input was PBMCs or T cells enriched from blood (not recorded which). The J gene is TRBJ1-1, the V gene TRBV5-1; no clear D gene. CDR3 loop: CASSNNIEAFF. The CDR3 DNA is TGCGCCAGCAGCAACAATATTGAAGCTTTCTTT.